The 8 T cell receptor beta chains reported below all come from one sample, sequenced in a study of T cells in Graves' hyperthyroidism and ophthalmopathy. TCR beta CDR3 regions were amplified from RNA. A first-round RT-PCR of the TCR CDR3 used the HTBI primer set. TCRdb ran MiXCR on the multiplex PCR reads and lists one entry per CDR3 protein. The sample lists about 300,000 distinct CDR3 sequences, 25% to 30% occurring once. The sequenced sample consisted of blood. These receptors all come from a middle-aged man with Graves' hyperthyroidism that later progressed to Graves' ophthalmopathy.

In its sample, this clonotype was seen many times. V is TRBV11-2 and J is TRBJ2-3; D ambiguous. The V end was cut by 0 bases, the J end by 5 bases, with 6 bases between. Germline CDR1 SGHAT, CDR2 FQNNGV. The CDR3 is 13 residues long. As DNA, the CDR3 is TGTGCCAGCAGCTTAGATTATGAAGATACGCAGTATTTT. Its protein product is CASSLDYEDTQYF. The full variable domain, completed using reference TRBV11-2 and TRBJ2-3, is EAGVAQSPRYKIIEKRQSVAFWCNPISGHATLYWYQQILGQGPKLLIQFQNNGVVDDSQLPKDRFSAERLKGVDSTLKIQPAKLEDSAVYLCASSLDYEDTQYFGPGTRLTVL.

This clonotype was found many times. The rearrangement joins TRBV9 to TRBJ1-3, with D maybe TRBD1 (5 bases). The CDR3 covers 16 residues. Trimming left V 4 bases short and J 0 bases short, with 14 bases between. Germline loops: CDR1 SGDLS, CDR2 YYNGEE. The CDR3 DNA reads TGTGCCAGCAGCCCCCGAGGGACCCTCTCTGGAAACACCATATATTTT. Translated: CASSPRGTLSGNTIYF.

This clonotype occurred many times. The chain uses TRBV3-1 and TRBJ1-2; maybe TRBD1 (5 bases). V was cut by 3 bases and J by 2 bases, with 10 bases left in between. This CDR3 is 14 amino acids long. Germline V gene lookup returns CDR1 LGHDT and CDR2 YNNKEL (reference sequence). CDR3 loop: CASSHLTENYGYTF. CDR3 nucleotide sequence: TGTGCCAGCAGCCACCTGACAGAGAACTATGGCTACACCTTC.

This clonotype has a count of ten or more. This chain uses TRBV29-1 with TRBJ2-2, with 11 bases fitting TRBD2. This CDR3 is built from 14 residues. The V gene end was trimmed by 6 bases and the J gene end by 6 bases; junction bases not matched to a gene: 6. Per germline, CDR1 SQVTM and CDR2 ANQGSEA. The CDR3 loop is CSVIAGGDSGELFF. CDR3 sequence (DNA): TGCAGCGTCATAGCGGGAGGGGACTCCGGGGAGCTGTTTTTT.

This clonotype was seen ten or more times. CDR3 residues: CASSEDRSYGYTF. CDR3 bases: TGTGCCAGCAGCGAGGACAGGAGCTATGGCTACACCTTC. The chain joins TRBV14 to TRBJ1-2, with 7 bases that match TRBD1. The length of the CDR3 is 13 residues. Germline loops: CDR1 SGHDN, CDR2 FVKESK. J was trimmed by 4 bases and V by 5 bases; bases with no gene match: 4.

Ten or more counts support this clonotype. This chain links TRBV12-3 or TRBV12-4 with TRBJ1-6, with D possibly TRBD1 on 6 matching bases. Trimming removed 6 bases at V and 10 bases at J, with 19 bases between. The CDR3 length is 15 residues. This CDR3 is CASSPRAGAGSPLHF. The CDR3 DNA is TGTGCCAGCAGCCCCAGGGCAGGGGCCGGATCACCCCTCCACTTT.

This clonotype was seen ten or more times. This chain uses TRBV18 with TRBJ2-7; D is possibly TRBD1 or TRBD2 (5 bases each). The germline V and J ends were trimmed by 3 bases and 0 bases, with 9 bases remaining between them. The CDR3 contains 14 residues. The germline V gene has CDR1 KGHSH and CDR2 LQKENI. The CDR3: CASSPPGPSYEQYF. The CDR3 DNA follows: TGTGCCAGCTCACCGCCGGGGCCCTCCTACGAGCAGTACTTC.

At least ten counts were recorded for this clonotype. This sequence joins TRBV28 and TRBJ1-5; D remains ambiguous. Germline CDR1 and CDR2: MDHEN and SYDVKM. The CDR3 is made up of 12 amino acids. V gave up 5 bases and J gave up 7 bases, with 9 bases separating them. CDR3 amino acids: CASSLGRQPQHF. The CDR3 bases are TGTGCCAGCAGTCTTGGGAGGCAGCCCCAGCATTTT.